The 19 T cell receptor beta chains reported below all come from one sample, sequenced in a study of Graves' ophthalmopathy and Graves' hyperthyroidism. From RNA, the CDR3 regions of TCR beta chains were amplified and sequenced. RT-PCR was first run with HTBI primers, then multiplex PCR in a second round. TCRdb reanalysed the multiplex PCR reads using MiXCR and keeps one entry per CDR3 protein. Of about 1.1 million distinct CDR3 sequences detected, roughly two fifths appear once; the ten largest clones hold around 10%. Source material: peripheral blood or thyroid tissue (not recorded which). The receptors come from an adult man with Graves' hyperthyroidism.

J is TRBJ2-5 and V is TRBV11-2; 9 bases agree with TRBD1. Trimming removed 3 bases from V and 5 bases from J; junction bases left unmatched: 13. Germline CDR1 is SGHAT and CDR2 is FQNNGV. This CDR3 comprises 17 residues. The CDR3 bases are TGTGCCAGCAGCTTTGGTTCCCCCGGGACAGGGTGGGAGACCCAGTACTTC. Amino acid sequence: CASSFGSPGTGWETQYF.

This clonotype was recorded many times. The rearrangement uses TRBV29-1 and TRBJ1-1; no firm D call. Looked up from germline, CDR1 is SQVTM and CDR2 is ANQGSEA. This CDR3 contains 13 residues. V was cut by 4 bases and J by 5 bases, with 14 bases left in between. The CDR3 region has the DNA TGCAGCGTTGTAAGACCGATGGGGACTGAAGCTTTCTTT. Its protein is CSVVRPMGTEAFF.

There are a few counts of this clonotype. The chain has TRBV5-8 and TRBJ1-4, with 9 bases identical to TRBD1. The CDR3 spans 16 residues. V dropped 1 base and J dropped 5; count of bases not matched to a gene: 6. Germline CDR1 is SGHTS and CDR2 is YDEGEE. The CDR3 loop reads CASSLRGTGMNEKLFF. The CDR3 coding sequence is TGTGCCAGCAGCTTGCGGGGGACAGGGATGAATGAAAAACTGTTTTTT.

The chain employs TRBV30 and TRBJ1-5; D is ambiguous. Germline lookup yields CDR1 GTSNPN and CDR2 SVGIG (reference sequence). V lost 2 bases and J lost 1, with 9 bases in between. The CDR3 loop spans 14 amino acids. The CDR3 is CAWSTGRSNQPQHF. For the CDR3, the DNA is TGTGCCTGGAGTACTGGCAGGAGCAATCAGCCCCAGCATTTT.

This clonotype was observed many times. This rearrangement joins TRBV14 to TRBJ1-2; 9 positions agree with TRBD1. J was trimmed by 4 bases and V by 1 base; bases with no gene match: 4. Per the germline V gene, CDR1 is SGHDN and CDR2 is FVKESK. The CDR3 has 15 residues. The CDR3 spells CASSQAGQGIYGYTF. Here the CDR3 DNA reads TGTGCCAGCAGCCAAGCCGGACAGGGGATCTATGGCTACACCTTC.

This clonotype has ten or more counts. CDR3 region: CSAGPYEQYF. Here the CDR3 DNA reads TGCAGCGCAGGGCCCTACGAGCAGTACTTC. This chain connects TRBV20-1 to TRBJ2-7, with D tentatively TRBD1 (5 bases). The germline V gene has CDR1 DFQATT and CDR2 SNEGSKA (reference sequence). This CDR3 has 10 residues.

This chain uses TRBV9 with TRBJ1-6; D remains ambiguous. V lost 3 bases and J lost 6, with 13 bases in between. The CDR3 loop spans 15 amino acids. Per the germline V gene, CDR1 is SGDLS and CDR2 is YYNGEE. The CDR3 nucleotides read TGTGCCAGCAGCGGCCGGGCCGCGGGTAATTCACCCCTCCACTTT. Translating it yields CASSGRAAGNSPLHF.

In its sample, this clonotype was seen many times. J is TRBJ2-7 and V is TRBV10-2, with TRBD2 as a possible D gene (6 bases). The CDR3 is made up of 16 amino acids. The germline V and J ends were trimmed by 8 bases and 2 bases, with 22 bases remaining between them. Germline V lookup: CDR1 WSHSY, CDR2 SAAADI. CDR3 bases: TGCGCCAGCCAGTCCGCCGAGGCAGGAGGGGCCTACGAGCAGTACTTC. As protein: CASQSAEAGGAYEQYF.

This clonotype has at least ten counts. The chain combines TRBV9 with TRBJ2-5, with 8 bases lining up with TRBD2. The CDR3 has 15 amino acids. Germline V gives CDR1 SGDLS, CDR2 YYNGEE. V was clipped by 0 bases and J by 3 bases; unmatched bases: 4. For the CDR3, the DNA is TGTGCCAGCAGCGTAGGCGGGGGGCGAGAAGAGACCCAGTACTTC. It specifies CASSVGGGREETQYF. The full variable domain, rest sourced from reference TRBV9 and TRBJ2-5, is DSGVTQTPKHLITATGQRVTLRCSPRSGDLSVYWYQQSLDQGLQFLIQYYNGEERAKGNILERFSAQQFPDLHSELNLSSLELGDSALYFCASSVGGGREETQYFGPGTRLLVL.

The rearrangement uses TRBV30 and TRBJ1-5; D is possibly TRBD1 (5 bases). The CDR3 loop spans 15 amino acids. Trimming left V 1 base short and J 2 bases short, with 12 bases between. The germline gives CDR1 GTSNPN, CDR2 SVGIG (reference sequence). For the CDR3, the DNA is TGTGCCTGGAGTGCTGGCAGGGTCGGCAATCAGCCCCAGCATTTT. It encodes CAWSAGRVGNQPQHF. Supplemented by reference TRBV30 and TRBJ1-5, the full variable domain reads SQTIHQWPATLVQPVGSPLSLECTVEGTSNPNLYWYRQAAGRGLQLLFYSVGIGQISSEVPQNLSASRPQDRQFILSSKKLLLSDSGFYLCAWSAGRVGNQPQHFGDGTRLSIL.

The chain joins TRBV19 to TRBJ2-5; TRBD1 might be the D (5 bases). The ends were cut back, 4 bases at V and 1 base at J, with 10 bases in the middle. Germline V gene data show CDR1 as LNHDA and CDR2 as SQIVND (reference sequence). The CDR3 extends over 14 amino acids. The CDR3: CASSTQGAQETQYF. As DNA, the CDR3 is TGTGCCAGTAGTACCCAAGGGGCCCAAGAGACCCAGTACTTC. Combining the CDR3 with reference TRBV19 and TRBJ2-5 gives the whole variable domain DGGITQSPKYLFRKEGQNVTLSCEQNLNHDAMYWYRQDPGQGLRLIYYSQIVNDFQKGDIAEGYSVSREKKESFPLTVTSAQKNPTAFYLCASSTQGAQETQYFGPGTRLLVL.

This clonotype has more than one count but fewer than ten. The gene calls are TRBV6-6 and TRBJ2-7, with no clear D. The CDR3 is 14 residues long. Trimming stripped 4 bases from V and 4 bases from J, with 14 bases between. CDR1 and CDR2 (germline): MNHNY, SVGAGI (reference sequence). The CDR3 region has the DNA TGTGCCAGCAGTTGGGCGGTCTCCCATTACGAGCAGTACTTC. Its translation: CASSWAVSHYEQYF.

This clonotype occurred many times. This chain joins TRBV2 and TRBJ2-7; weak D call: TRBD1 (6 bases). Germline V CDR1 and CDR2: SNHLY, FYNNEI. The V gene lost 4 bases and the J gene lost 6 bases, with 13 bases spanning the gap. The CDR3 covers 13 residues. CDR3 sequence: CASSAGQTLEQYF. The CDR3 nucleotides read TGTGCCAGCAGTGCCGGACAGACTCTCGAGCAGTACTTC.

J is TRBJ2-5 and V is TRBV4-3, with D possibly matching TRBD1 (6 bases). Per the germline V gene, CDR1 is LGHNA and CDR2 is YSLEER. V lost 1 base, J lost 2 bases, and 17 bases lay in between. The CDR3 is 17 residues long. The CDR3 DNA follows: TGCGCCAGCAGCCAAGGACCAACAGGGTCGGGGCAAGAGACCCAGTACTTC. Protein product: CASSQGPTGSGQETQYF.

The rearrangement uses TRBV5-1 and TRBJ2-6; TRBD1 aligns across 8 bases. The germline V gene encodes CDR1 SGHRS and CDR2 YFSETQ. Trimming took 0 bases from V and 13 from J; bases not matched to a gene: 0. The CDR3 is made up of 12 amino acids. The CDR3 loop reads CASSLGTGVLTF. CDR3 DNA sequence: TGCGCCAGCAGCTTGGGGACAGGGGTCCTGACTTTC.

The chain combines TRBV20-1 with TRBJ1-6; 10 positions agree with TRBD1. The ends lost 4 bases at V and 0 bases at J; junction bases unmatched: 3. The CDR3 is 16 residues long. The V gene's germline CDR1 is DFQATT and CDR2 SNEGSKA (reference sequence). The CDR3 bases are TGCAGTGCTATGGGGACAGGGGCCTCCTATAATTCACCCCTCCACTTT. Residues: CSAMGTGASYNSPLHF.

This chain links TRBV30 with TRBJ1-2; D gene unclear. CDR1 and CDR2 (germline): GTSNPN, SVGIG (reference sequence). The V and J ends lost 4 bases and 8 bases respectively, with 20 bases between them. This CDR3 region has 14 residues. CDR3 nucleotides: TGTGCCTGGAACCCACAGCGACGCGACTGGGGCTACACCTTC. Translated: CAWNPQRRDWGYTF.

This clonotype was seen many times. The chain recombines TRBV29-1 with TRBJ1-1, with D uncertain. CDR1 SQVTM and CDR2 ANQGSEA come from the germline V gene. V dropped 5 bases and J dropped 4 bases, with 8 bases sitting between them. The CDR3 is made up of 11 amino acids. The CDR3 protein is CSVRQGTEAFF. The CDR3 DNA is TGCAGCGTTCGACAAGGCACTGAAGCTTTCTTT.

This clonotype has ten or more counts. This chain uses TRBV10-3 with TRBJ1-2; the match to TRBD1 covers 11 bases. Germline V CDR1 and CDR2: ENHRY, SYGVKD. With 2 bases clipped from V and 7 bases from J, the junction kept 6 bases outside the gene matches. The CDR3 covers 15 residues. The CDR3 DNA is TGTGCCATCAGTGAGGAGTGGACAGGGGGCTTTGGCTACACCTTC. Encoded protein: CAISEEWTGGFGYTF.